The 25 T cell receptor beta chains below all came from one sample that was sequenced in a study of tumour-infiltrating T cells in Burkitt lymphoma (dated by TCRdb to 2018 to 2020). Library preparation was by the immunoSEQ multiplex PCR assay. TCRdb carries this immuneACCESS record with in-frame sequences only. Its versions omit some clonotypes, under half of them owing to an unresolved V gene in the studies checked, with the rest unexplained. This sample is represented by around 50,000 clones; around 30% of them were singletons. In total, the top ten clones hold roughly 2.8% of the sample. Sequenced input: tumor tissue. These TCRs come from a human donor with Burkitt lymphoma.

This clone came up a few times. The V and J genes are TRBV7-2 and TRBJ2-3; D call uncertain. This CDR3 is 15 amino acids long. V lost 1 base to trimming and J lost 0 bases, with 8 bases between them. Germline CDR1 reads SGHTA; CDR2 reads FQGNSA. CDR3 sequence (DNA): TGTGCCAGCAGCTTAGTTGCGGACAGCACAGATACGCAGTATTTT. Its translation is CASSLVADSTDTQYF.

The chain recombines TRBV29-1 with TRBJ1-4; tentatively, D is TRBD1 (5 bases). The CDR3 is 12 amino acids. Trimming removed 4 bases at V and 8 bases at J, with 11 bases between. Germline loops: CDR1 SQVTM, CDR2 ANQGSEA. The chain's CDR3 is CSVAFRGEKLFF. Written as DNA, the CDR3 is TGCAGCGTTGCGTTTAGGGGCGAAAAACTGTTTTTT. The whole variable domain, remainder taken from reference TRBV29-1 and TRBJ1-4, is SAVISQKPSRDICQRGTSLTIQCQVDSQVTMMFWYRQQPGQSLTLIATANQGSEATYESGFVIDKFPISRPNLTFSTLTVSNMSPEDSSIYLCSVAFRGEKLFFGSGTQLSVL.

The chain employs TRBV7-2 and TRBJ2-5; D may be TRBD2 (5 bases). The CDR3 is 14 amino acids. Germline V CDR1 and CDR2: SGHTA, FQGNSA. The V end was cut by 3 bases, the J end by 5 bases, with 13 bases between. CDR3 in DNA: TGTGCCAGCAGCTTGGGCCCGCCGGGGGAGACCCAGTACTTC. Encoded protein: CASSLGPPGETQYF.

The DNA of the CDR3 is TGTGCCAGCAGCGGCCCTGGGGCCAACGTCCTGACTTTC. This translates into CASSGPGANVLTF. The chain joins TRBV9 to TRBJ2-6; D remains unclear. Germline V gene sequence: CDR1 SGDLS, CDR2 YYNGEE. The V and J ends lost 3 bases and 2 bases respectively, with 3 bases between them. The CDR3 has 13 residues.

This sequence joins TRBV6-6 and TRBJ1-1; D ambiguous. The CDR3 is 11 residues long. CDR1 MNHNY and CDR2 SVGAGI come from the germline V gene (reference sequence). V dropped 5 bases and J dropped 2 bases, with 3 bases sitting between them. DNA of the CDR3: TGTGCCAGCAGTATAAACACTGAAGCTTTCTTT. It specifies CASSINTEAFF.

The V gene is TRBV18, the J gene TRBJ2-5; D unresolved. The CDR3 covers 14 residues. V lost 3 bases and J 3 bases, leaving 11 bases between the germline ends. Germline loops: CDR1 KGHSH, CDR2 LQKENI. CDR3 protein: CASSPGYWEETQYF. For the CDR3, the DNA is TGTGCCAGCTCACCGGGGTACTGGGAAGAGACCCAGTACTTC.

The rearrangement uses TRBV6-6 and TRBJ1-3, with 8 bases aligning to TRBD1. Trimming took 5 bases from V and 0 from J; bases not matched to a gene: 0. This CDR3 spans 14 amino acids. The germline V gene encodes CDR1 MNHNY and CDR2 SVGAGI (reference sequence). The CDR3: CASSTGGSGNTIYF. In DNA, the CDR3 is TGTGCCAGCAGTACAGGGGGCTCTGGAAACACCATATATTTT.

This clone was seen a few times. The CDR3 spells CASSLAPRIPSGTYEQYF. The CDR3, as DNA: TGCGCCAGCAGCTTGGCGCCCCGGATTCCTAGCGGTACCTACGAGCAGTACTTC. The chain joins TRBV5-1 to TRBJ2-7; TRBD2 matches at 7 bases. Germline V lookup: CDR1 SGHRS, CDR2 YFSETQ. This CDR3 is 18 amino acids long. The V gene end was trimmed by 0 bases and the J gene end by 2 bases; junction bases not matched to a gene: 14.

Here the CDR3 reads CAWRPPTWTGRSEKLFF. CDR3 bases: TGTGCCTGGAGACCGCCTACCTGGACAGGGAGGAGTGAAAAACTGTTTTTT. The chain recombines TRBV30 with TRBJ1-4, with 8 bases fitting TRBD1. This CDR3 is 17 amino acids long. CDR1 and CDR2 from the germline V gene are GTSNPN and SVGIG (reference sequence). The V and J ends lost 3 bases and 7 bases, in that order; junction bases with no gene match: 16.

There are a few counts of this clone. The V gene is TRBV5-4, the J gene TRBJ2-3; 11 nucleotides agree with TRBD1. CDR1 is SGHNT and CDR2 is YYREEE in the germline V gene (reference sequence). Unmatched junction bases numbered 14, after V lost 4 bases and J lost 4 bases. The CDR3 length is 18 residues. The CDR3 loop is CASSPPGQGGRGADTQYF. DNA for the CDR3: TGTGCCAGCAGCCCCCCGGGACAGGGGGGGAGAGGCGCAGATACGCAGTATTTT.

This clone was observed a few times. The chain combines TRBV5-4 with TRBJ1-2, with a tentative D call TRBD1 (5 bases). V lost 4 bases and J lost 2, with 9 bases in between. The CDR3 extends over 13 amino acids. CDR1 and CDR2 from the germline V gene are SGHNT and YYREEE (reference sequence). CDR3 DNA sequence: TGTGCCAGCAGCATAGACAGAAACTATGGCTACACCTTC. It is translated as CASSIDRNYGYTF.

This clone was detected only a few times. V usage is TRBV5-1 and J usage is TRBJ2-2; TRBD1 might be the D (5 bases). Germline-derived CDR1 and CDR2 are SGHRS and YFSETQ. V lost 0 bases and J 5 bases, leaving 11 bases between the germline ends. CDR3 size: 15 residues. The CDR3 coding sequence is TGCGCCAGCAGCTTGGGTCCAGGGTCTACCGGGGAGCTGTTTTTT. Its translation is CASSLGPGSTGELFF.

The chain carries TRBV7-9 and TRBJ2-7; D perhaps matches TRBD1 (6 bases). V was clipped by 4 bases and J by 2 bases, with 12 bases between them. From germline, CDR1 is SEHNR and CDR2 FQNEAQ (reference sequence). There are 14 residues in the CDR3. Here the CDR3 DNA reads TGTGCCAGCAGCTCCAACAGGGCCCCCTACGAGCAGTACTTC. Its protein is CASSSNRAPYEQYF.

The chain employs TRBV7-8 and TRBJ2-7; D is unclear. This CDR3 comprises 14 residues. Deletions cut 1 base from V and 3 bases from J, with 10 bases between. CDR1 SGHVS and CDR2 FQNEAQ come from the germline V gene. CDR3: CASSLDRVVYEQYF. The CDR3 DNA reads TGTGCCAGCAGCTTAGATAGGGTGGTCTACGAGCAGTACTTC.

The chain couples TRBV7-2 to TRBJ1-2, with D perhaps matching TRBD1 (5 bases). The V gene's germline CDR1 is SGHTA and CDR2 FQGNSA. V shed 2 bases and J shed 7 bases, with 8 bases lying between them. CDR3 length: 12 amino acids. The CDR3 here is CASSLTQGGYTF. DNA for the CDR3: TGTGCCAGCAGCTTAACCCAGGGTGGCTACACCTTC.

The rearrangement uses TRBV5-4 and TRBJ1-2, with D possibly matching TRBD1 (5 bases). This CDR3 is built from 14 residues. CDR1 and CDR2 (germline): SGHNT, YYREEE (reference sequence). Deletions cut 0 bases from V and 1 base from J, with 7 bases between. CDR3 residues: CASSLEGRNYGYTF. DNA for the CDR3: TGTGCCAGCAGCTTGGAGGGGCGTAACTATGGCTACACCTTC. The whole variable domain, remainder taken from reference TRBV5-4 and TRBJ1-2, is ETGVTQSPTHLIKTRGQQVTLRCSSQSGHNTVSWYQQALGQGPQFIFQYYREEENGRGNFPPRFSGLQFPNYSSELNVNALELDDSALYLCASSLEGRNYGYTFGSGTRLTVV.

There are a few counts of this clone. The chain employs TRBV19 and TRBJ1-6; 9 nucleotides agree with TRBD1. V dropped 10 bases and J dropped 14; count of bases not matched to a gene: 12. The CDR3 is 13 amino acids. Looked up from germline, CDR1 is LNHDA and CDR2 is SQIVND (reference sequence). In nucleotides, the CDR3 is TGTGCCACCGGGGGACAGGGAGATATCACCCTCCACTTT. This codes for CATGGQGDITLHF.

This clone was detected only a few times. The chain is built from TRBV18 and TRBJ2-1; TRBD2 is a possible D gene (5 bases). V was clipped by 6 bases and J by 5 bases, with 11 bases between them. This CDR3 is built from 13 residues. CDR1 and CDR2 (germline): KGHSH, LQKENI. The CDR3 DNA reads TGTGCCAGCTCGTTACTACTAGACAATGAGCAGTTCTTC. Protein product: CASSLLLDNEQFF.

This clone occurred a few times. The rearrangement links TRBV5-4 to TRBJ2-1, with a tentative D call TRBD1 (5 bases). The CDR3 is made up of 13 amino acids. CDR1 is SGHNT, CDR2 YYREEE, per germline (reference sequence). Trimming pared 0 bases from V and 14 bases from J, leaving 15 bases between. CDR3 amino acids: CASSLVQTEQEFF. The CDR3 coding sequence is TGTGCCAGCAGCTTGGTCCAGACCGAACAGGAGTTCTTC.

This clone was found a few times. The chain is built from TRBV6-5 and TRBJ1-5; D call uncertain. CDR3 length equals 13 residues. CDR1 and CDR2 (germline): MNHEY, SVGAGI. With 0 bases removed from V and 6 bases from J, the gap between germline ends came to 6 bases. This CDR3 is CASSYSSFQPQHF. CDR3 sequence (DNA): TGTGCCAGCAGTTACTCGAGTTTTCAGCCCCAGCATTTT.

The rearrangement uses TRBV5-1 and TRBJ1-6; D call uncertain. V lost 0 bases and J lost 6, with 7 bases in between. This CDR3 contains 14 residues. Germline V gene sequence: CDR1 SGHRS, CDR2 YFSETQ. CDR3: CASSLEGANSPLHF. CDR3 bases: TGCGCCAGCAGCTTGGAGGGCGCTAATTCACCCCTCCACTTT.

The CDR3 DNA is TGCGCCAGCAGCTTGGCCTCAGGGTCCTATAATTCACCCCTCCACTTT. Protein product: CASSLASGSYNSPLHF. V gene TRBV5-1 combines with J gene TRBJ1-6; the D gene is possibly TRBD1 (5 bases). CDR1 and CDR2 from the germline V gene are SGHRS and YFSETQ. V gave up 0 bases and J gave up 1 base, with 8 bases separating them. CDR3 length: 16 amino acids.

This clone has only a few counts. The V call is TRBV27, the J call TRBJ2-1; the D gene could be TRBD1 or TRBD2 (6 bases each). CDR1 is MNHEY, CDR2 SMNVEV, per germline (reference sequence). The CDR3 is 17 amino acids. V lost 6 bases to trimming and J lost 0 bases, with 18 bases between them. CDR3 in DNA: TGTGCCAGCAGACAAGATTCTACGGGGGCCTCCTACAATGAGCAGTTCTTC. The encoded protein is CASRQDSTGASYNEQFF.

The rearrangement links TRBV13 to TRBJ1-3; D is undetermined. CDR3 length: 13 residues. Germline loops: CDR1 PRHDT, CDR2 FYEKMQ (reference sequence). Trimming cost V 5 bases and J 7 bases, with 12 bases left between them. CDR3 residues: CASSLDTRNTIYF. The CDR3 nucleotides read TGTGCCAGCAGCCTAGATACGAGGAACACCATATATTTT.

The chain combines TRBV7-2 with TRBJ1-1, with TRBD1 matching over 7 bases. J lost 11 bases, V lost 5 bases, and 14 bases had no gene match. Germline V gene data show CDR1 as SGHTA and CDR2 as FQGNSA. There are 14 residues in the CDR3. DNA for the CDR3: TGTGCCAGCAGCCCCGAGGACAGGTTCGGTGATGCTTTCTTT. It translates to CASSPEDRFGDAFF.